Sequencing of this T cell receptor (beta chain) was carried out in a study of follicular helper T cells after annual influenza vaccination. Documented time point: 2014-2015 season, pre-vaccination. The protocol was immunoSEQ multiplex PCR, while the TCRdb copy is restricted to in-frame clones and leaves out a portion. The table has 7,000 to 9,000 clones, about 77% seen once. V trimming: 0 bases; J trimming: 4 bases; junction bases outside the gene matches: 7. In germline, CDR1 is SGHVS, CDR2 FQNEAQ. This CDR3 region has 17 residues. The specimen was CXCR5+ CD38- circulating T follicular helper cells from blood, collected on the day of influenza vaccination. The subset was: circulating Tfh, non-naive CD4+CXCR5+PD-1+ (ICOS+CD38+ or ICOS-CD38-). This clonotype originated in an adult who received the influenza vaccine. The chain couples TRBV7-8 to TRBJ2-2, with 8 nucleotides matching TRBD1. The CDR3, as DNA: TGTGCCAGCAGCTTAGCCCGGACAGGGTTGGGCACCGGGGAGCTGTTTTTT. Its translation is CASSLARTGLGTGELFF. The entire variable domain, with the rest obtained from reference TRBV7-8 and TRBJ2-2, is as follows: GAGVSQSPRYKVAKRGQDVALRCDPISGHVSLFWYQQALGQGPEFLTYFQNEAQLDKSGLPSDRFFAERPEGSVSTLKIQRTQQEDSAVYLCASSLARTGLGTGELFFGEGSRLTVL.